The source of this TCR beta chain is a study of cytotoxic CD8 clonotypes in ibrutinib-treated CLL. This clone is labeled medium-sized (0.01 to 0.1%). At one end the junction does not follow the germline gene, possibly because of a read error. This CDR3 region has 13 residues. Germline V gene lookup returns CDR1 LGHNA and CDR2 YNFKEQ. Profiled with immunoSEQ multiplex PCR; TCRdb holds only in-frame clones, not every one. The sample lists over 200,000 clones, around 70% occurring once. The chain uses TRBV4-2 and TRBJ2-5, with 7 bases identical to TRBD1. The sequence was collected from a human donor with chronic lymphocytic leukemia. The sequences come from PBMCs, collected after 12 months of ibrutinib treatment. The CDR3, as DNA: TGTGCCAGCAGCGAAGACAGGGTTGAGACCCAGTACTTC. It translates to CASSEDRVETQYF.